This record concerns one TCR beta chain sequence. RNA amounts of roughly 0.45 to 1 ug underwent reverse transcription with random hexamers. TCRdb used MiXCR to reprocess the immunoSEQ multiplex PCR reads, holding one entry per CDR3 protein. The sample includes 200,000 to 250,000 distinct CDR3 sequences, over 90% of them seen just once. This sample was included in a study of CD8 T cells in Susac syndrome. Whole-study context: When their blood was taken, the Susac syndrome patients had either not yet had any therapy, were taking corticosteroids, or were taking intravenous immunoglobulin alone.

Sequencing was performed on CD4+ T cells from PBMCs. The sequence was obtained from a human donor with Susac syndrome.

The CDR3 coding sequence is TGTGCCAGCAGCTTAGACGGGACTAGCGGGGAGACCCAGTACTTC. Residues: CASSLDGTSGETQYF. The chain employs TRBV7-9 and TRBJ2-5, with TRBD2 identical over 12 bases. V gave up 1 base and J gave up 5 bases; unmatched junction bases: 2. This CDR3 has 15 amino acids. Per the germline V gene, CDR1 is SEHNR and CDR2 is FQNEAQ (reference sequence).